A selection of T cell receptor beta chains follows, all from one sample in a study of Graves' ophthalmopathy and Graves' hyperthyroidism. Each CDR3 protein gets one entry after TCRdb re-called the multiplex PCR reads with MiXCR. The sample shows 500,000 to 800,000 distinct CDR3 sequences, about 38% of them seen only once. Sequencing was carried out using peripheral blood. The receptors shown here come from an adult man with Graves' ophthalmopathy. Each CDR3 is given with its conserved first and last residue. The D gene is left open where the match is weak. Size tells how often a clone was seen (once, few, many) or the class of an expanded clone, and some rows leave it out.

j_call: TRBJ1-5; d_call: TRBD1; clone_size: many; v_call: TRBV10-3; cdr3_nt: TGTGCCAGCAGTGAACAGGGGACGGTTCAGCCCCAGCATTTT; cdr3_aa: CASSEQGTVQPQHF
j_call: TRBJ1-5; d_call: NA; clone_size: NA; v_call: TRBV14; cdr3_nt: TGTGCCAGCAGCCAAGATCTCTGGCCGCATAATCAGCCCCAGCATTTT; cdr3_aa: CASSQDLWPHNQPQHF
j_call: TRBJ1-5; d_call: NA; clone_size: NA; v_call: TRBV5-1; cdr3_nt: TGCGCCAGCAGCTTGGGGGTCAATAGCAATCAGCCCCAGCATTTT; cdr3_aa: CASSLGVNSNQPQHF
j_call: TRBJ2-6; d_call: NA; clone_size: once; v_call: TRBV5-1; cdr3_nt: TGTGCCAGCAGCCGTGGATTCTCTGGGGCCAACGTCCTGACTTTC; cdr3_aa: CASSRGFSGANVLTF
j_call: TRBJ1-4; d_call: NA; clone_size: many; v_call: TRBV5-1; cdr3_nt: TGCGCCAGCAGCTTGGAGGGCAGAACAGAAAAACTGTTTTTT; cdr3_aa: CASSLEGRTEKLFF
j_call: TRBJ1-2; d_call: TRBD1; clone_size: NA; v_call: TRBV25-1; cdr3_nt: TGTGCCAGCAGTGATGAGGGGGCCTTGGGCTACACCTTC; cdr3_aa: CASSDEGALGYTF
j_call: TRBJ1-5; d_call: NA; clone_size: many; v_call: TRBV7-2; cdr3_nt: TGTGCCAGCAGCTTACACGTATCGGGAAACAATCAGCCCCAGCATTTT; cdr3_aa: CASSLHVSGNNQPQHF
j_call: TRBJ2-7; d_call: NA; clone_size: NA; v_call: TRBV29-1; cdr3_nt: TGCAGCTTGGTCAGCTCCTACGAGCAGTACTTC; cdr3_aa: CSLVSSYEQYF
j_call: TRBJ2-7; d_call: NA; clone_size: many; v_call: TRBV20-1; cdr3_nt: TGCAGTGCGCGCTTAATAGGGCAATACGAGCAGTACTTC; cdr3_aa: CSARLIGQYEQYF
j_call: TRBJ1-1; d_call: NA; clone_size: many; v_call: TRBV15; cdr3_nt: TGTGCCACCAGCAGAGTTACCACAGGCGAAGCTTTCTTT; cdr3_aa: CATSRVTTGEAFF